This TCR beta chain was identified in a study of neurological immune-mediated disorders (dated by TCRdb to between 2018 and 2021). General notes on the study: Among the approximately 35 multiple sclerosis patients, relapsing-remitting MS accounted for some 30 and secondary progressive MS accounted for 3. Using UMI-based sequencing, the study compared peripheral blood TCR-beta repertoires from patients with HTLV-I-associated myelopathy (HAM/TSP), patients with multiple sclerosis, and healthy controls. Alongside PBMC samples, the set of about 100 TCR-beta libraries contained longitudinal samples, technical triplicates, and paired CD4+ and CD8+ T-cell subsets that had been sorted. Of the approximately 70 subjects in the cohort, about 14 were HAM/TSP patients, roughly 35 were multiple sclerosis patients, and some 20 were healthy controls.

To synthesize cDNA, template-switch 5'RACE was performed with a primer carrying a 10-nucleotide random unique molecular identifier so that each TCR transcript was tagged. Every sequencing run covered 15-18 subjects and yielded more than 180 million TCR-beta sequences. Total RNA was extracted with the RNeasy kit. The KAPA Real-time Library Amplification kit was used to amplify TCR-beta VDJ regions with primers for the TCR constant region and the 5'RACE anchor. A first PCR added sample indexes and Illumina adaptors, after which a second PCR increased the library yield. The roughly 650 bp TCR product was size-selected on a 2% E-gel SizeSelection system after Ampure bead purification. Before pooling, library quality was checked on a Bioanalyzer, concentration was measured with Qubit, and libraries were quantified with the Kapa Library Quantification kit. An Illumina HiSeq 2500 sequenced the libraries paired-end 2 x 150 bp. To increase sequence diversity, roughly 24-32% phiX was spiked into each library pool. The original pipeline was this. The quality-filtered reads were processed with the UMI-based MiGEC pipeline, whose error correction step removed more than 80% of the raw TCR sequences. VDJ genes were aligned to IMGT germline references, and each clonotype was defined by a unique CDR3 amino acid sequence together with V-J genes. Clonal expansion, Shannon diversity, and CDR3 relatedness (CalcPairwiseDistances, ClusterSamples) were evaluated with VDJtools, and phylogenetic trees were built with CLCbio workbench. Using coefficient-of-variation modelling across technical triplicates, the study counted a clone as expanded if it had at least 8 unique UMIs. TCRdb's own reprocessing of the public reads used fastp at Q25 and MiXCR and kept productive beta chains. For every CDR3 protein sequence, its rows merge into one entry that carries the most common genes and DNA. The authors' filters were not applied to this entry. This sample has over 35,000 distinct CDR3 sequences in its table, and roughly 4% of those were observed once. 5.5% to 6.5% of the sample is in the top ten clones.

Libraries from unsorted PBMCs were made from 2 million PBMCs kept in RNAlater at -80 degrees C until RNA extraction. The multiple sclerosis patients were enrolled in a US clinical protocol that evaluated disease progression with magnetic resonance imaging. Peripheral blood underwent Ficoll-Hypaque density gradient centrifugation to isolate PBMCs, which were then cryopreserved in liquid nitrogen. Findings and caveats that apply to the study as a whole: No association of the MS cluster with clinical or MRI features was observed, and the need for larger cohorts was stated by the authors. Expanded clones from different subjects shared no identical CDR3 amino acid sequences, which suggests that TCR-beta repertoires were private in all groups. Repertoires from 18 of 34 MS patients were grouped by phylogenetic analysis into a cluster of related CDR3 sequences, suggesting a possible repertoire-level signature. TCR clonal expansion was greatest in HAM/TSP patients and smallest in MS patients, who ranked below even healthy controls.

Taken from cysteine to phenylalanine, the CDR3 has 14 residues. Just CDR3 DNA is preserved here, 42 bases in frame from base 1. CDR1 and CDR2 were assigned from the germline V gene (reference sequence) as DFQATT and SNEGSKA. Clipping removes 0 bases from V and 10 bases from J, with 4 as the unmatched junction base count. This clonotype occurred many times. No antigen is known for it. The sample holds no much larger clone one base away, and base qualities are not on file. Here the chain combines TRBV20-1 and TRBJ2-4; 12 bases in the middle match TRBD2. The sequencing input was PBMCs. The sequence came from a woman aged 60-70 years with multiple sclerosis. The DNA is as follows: TGCAGTGCTAGAGATGGACTAGCGGGACTAATTCAGTACTTC. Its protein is CSARDGLAGLIQYF.